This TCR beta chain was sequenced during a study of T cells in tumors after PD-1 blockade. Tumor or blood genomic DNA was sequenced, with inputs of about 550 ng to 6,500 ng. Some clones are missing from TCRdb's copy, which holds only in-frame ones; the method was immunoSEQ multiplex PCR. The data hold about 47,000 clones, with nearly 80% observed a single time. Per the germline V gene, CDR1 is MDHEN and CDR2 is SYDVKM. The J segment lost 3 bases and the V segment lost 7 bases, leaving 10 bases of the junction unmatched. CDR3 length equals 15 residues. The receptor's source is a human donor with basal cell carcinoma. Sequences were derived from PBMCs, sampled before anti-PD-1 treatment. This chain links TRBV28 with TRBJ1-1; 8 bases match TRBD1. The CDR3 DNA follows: TGTGCCAGCAAAACAGGGGGTGTGGATTACACTGAAGCTTTCTTT. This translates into CASKTGGVDYTEAFF.